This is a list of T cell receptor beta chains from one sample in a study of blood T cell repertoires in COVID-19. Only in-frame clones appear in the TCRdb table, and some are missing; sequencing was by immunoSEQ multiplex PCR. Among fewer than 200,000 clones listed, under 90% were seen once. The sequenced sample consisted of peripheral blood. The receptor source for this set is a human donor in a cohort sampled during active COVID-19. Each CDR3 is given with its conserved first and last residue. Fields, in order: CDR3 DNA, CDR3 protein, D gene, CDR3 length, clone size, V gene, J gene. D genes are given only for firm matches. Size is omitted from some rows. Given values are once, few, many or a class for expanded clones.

DNA: TGTGCCAGCAGCTTATACGACAGGATGGCTAACTATGGCTACACCTTC; CDR3: CASSLYDRMANYGYTF; D: NA; length: 16; size: once; V: TRBV7-8; J: TRBJ1-2
DNA: TGTGCCAGCAGCTTAACGCTAGCACAAGAGACCCAGTACTTC; CDR3: CASSLTLAQETQYF; D: NA; length: 14; size: once; V: TRBV7-2; J: TRBJ2-5
DNA: TGTGCCAGCAGCCCAGCTGCGGGGGGCAGCTATGGCTACACCTTC; CDR3: CASSPAAGGSYGYTF; D: NA; length: 15; size: NA; V: TRBV7-9; J: TRBJ1-2
DNA: TGTGCCAGCAGTCAACGGACAGGGGAGGCCTACGAGCAGTACTTC; CDR3: CASSQRTGEAYEQYF; D: TRBD1; length: 15; size: NA; V: TRBV6-4; J: TRBJ2-7
DNA: TGTGCCAGCAGTGAGGGGACTTCAAAAGAGACCCAGTACTTC; CDR3: CASSEGTSKETQYF; D: NA; length: 14; size: few; V: TRBV7-9; J: TRBJ2-5
DNA: TGTGCCAGCAGCCTCCAAGGACGGACAAGCACAGATACGCAGTATTTT; CDR3: CASSLQGRTSTDTQYF; D: NA; length: 16; size: NA; V: TRBV11-2; J: TRBJ2-3
DNA: TGTGCCAGTAGTATCTCGTACCGGGGGGGATTAAATGAGCAGTTCTTC; CDR3: CASSISYRGGLNEQFF; D: TRBD2; length: 16; size: NA; V: TRBV19; J: TRBJ2-1
DNA: TGTGCCAGCAGCCGACAGGGGGCAGGTGGCTACACCTTC; CDR3: CASSRQGAGGYTF; D: TRBD1; length: 13; size: once; V: TRBV7-2; J: TRBJ1-2
DNA: TGTGCTAGTGGTTTGAGGAGTTCGGGACTAGCGGGAGATAGCTCCTACAATGAGCAGTTCTTC; CDR3: CASGLRSSGLAGDSSYNEQFF; D: TRBD2; length: 21; size: NA; V: TRBV12-5; J: TRBJ2-1
DNA: TGCGCCAGCAGCTTGTCGGGGGGGACTGAAGCTTTCTTT; CDR3: CASSLSGGTEAFF; D: NA; length: 13; size: NA; V: TRBV5-1; J: TRBJ1-1
DNA: TGCGCCAGCAGCTTTCTTGGACAGGGCACTGAAGCTTTCTTT; CDR3: CASSFLGQGTEAFF; D: TRBD1; length: 14; size: NA; V: TRBV5-1; J: TRBJ1-1
DNA: TGCGCCAGCAGCCAAGATGAGAGTTCCCGCAAAGAGACCCAGTACTTC; CDR3: CASSQDESSRKETQYF; D: NA; length: 16; size: NA; V: TRBV4-1; J: TRBJ2-5
DNA: TGTGCCATCAGTGAGTCCACGACAGGGAGCTACACCTTC; CDR3: CAISESTTGSYTF; D: TRBD1; length: 13; size: NA; V: TRBV10-3; J: TRBJ1-2
DNA: TGTGCCTGGAGCGGGACAGCTAACTATGGCTACACCTTC; CDR3: CAWSGTANYGYTF; D: TRBD1; length: 13; size: NA; V: TRBV30; J: TRBJ1-2
DNA: TGTGCCAGCAGCAAACGCGGGGGGTTTAACACAGATACGCAGTATTTT; CDR3: CASSKRGGFNTDTQYF; D: TRBD2; length: 16; size: NA; V: TRBV11-2; J: TRBJ2-3
DNA: TGTGCCAGCAGATCTACCCGGGGGTACGAGCAGTACTTC; CDR3: CASRSTRGYEQYF; D: NA; length: 13; size: NA; V: TRBV3-1/TRBV3-2; J: TRBJ2-7
DNA: TGTGCCAGCTCACCACCGACTAGCGGGACATCCGGGGAGCTGTTTTTT; CDR3: CASSPPTSGTSGELFF; D: TRBD2; length: 16; size: NA; V: TRBV18; J: TRBJ2-2
DNA: TGTGCCAGCAGCCCACCCCTCGGGACTAAACCCTACGAGCAGTACTTC; CDR3: CASSPPLGTKPYEQYF; D: TRBD2; length: 16; size: NA; V: TRBV7-9; J: TRBJ2-7
DNA: TGTGCCAGCAGTCCAGACAGGGGACCGACGAATGAGCAGTTCTTC; CDR3: CASSPDRGPTNEQFF; D: TRBD1; length: 15; size: few; V: TRBV6-5; J: TRBJ2-1
DNA: TGTGCCAGCAGCCGGGGGGTGGAGACCCAGTACTTC; CDR3: CASSRGVETQYF; D: TRBD2; length: 12; size: NA; V: TRBV6-5; J: TRBJ2-5
DNA: TGTGCCATCAGTGAGTCGCGGGAGGGGTCCCTCTTCAATGAGCAGTTCTTC; CDR3: CAISESREGSLFNEQFF; D: TRBD2; length: 17; size: NA; V: TRBV10-3; J: TRBJ2-1
DNA: TGTGCCAGCAGCCCTACCGGGTTTTACAATGAGCAGTTCTTC; CDR3: CASSPTGFYNEQFF; D: NA; length: 14; size: NA; V: TRBV11-2; J: TRBJ2-1
DNA: TGTGCCAGCAGCCAAGATTGGGCTAGCGGGGGCCAAGAGACCCAGTACTTC; CDR3: CASSQDWASGGQETQYF; D: TRBD2; length: 17; size: NA; V: TRBV3-1/TRBV3-2; J: TRBJ2-5
DNA: TGTGCCAGCAGTTCCAGGGCAATCTACGAGCAGTACTTC; CDR3: CASSSRAIYEQYF; D: NA; length: 13; size: NA; V: TRBV12-3/TRBV12-4; J: TRBJ2-7
DNA: TGTGCCAGTAGACCCCACGGGACTTTAGCCAAAAACATTCAGTACTTC; CDR3: CASRPHGTLAKNIQYF; D: NA; length: 16; size: few; V: TRBV19; J: TRBJ2-4
DNA: TGTGCCAGCAGCATGCGGACTAGCGGGAGTGAGCAGTTCTTC; CDR3: CASSMRTSGSEQFF; D: TRBD2; length: 14; size: NA; V: TRBV7-3; J: TRBJ2-1
DNA: TGTGCCAGCACCGGACAGGGACAAGGAGGCTACACCTTC; CDR3: CASTGQGQGGYTF; D: TRBD1; length: 13; size: NA; V: TRBV2; J: TRBJ1-2
DNA: TGTGCCAGCACTTACAGCAGGGAATCACCCCTCCACTTT; CDR3: CASTYSRESPLHF; D: NA; length: 13; size: NA; V: TRBV2; J: TRBJ1-6
DNA: TGTGCCAGCAGCATGTGGACGGGAAACACCGGGGAGCTGTTTTTT; CDR3: CASSMWTGNTGELFF; D: NA; length: 15; size: NA; V: TRBV9; J: TRBJ2-2
DNA: TGCGCCAGCAGACTTACCCTTTCAGGGGGCGGCTATGGCTACACCTTC; CDR3: CASRLTLSGGGYGYTF; D: TRBD1; length: 16; size: NA; V: TRBV5-1; J: TRBJ1-2
DNA: TGTGCCACCAGCGGGGGGGCTGGGACGAGCGGTGGGTATGGCTACACCTTC; CDR3: CATSGGAGTSGGYGYTF; D: NA; length: 17; size: NA; V: TRBV15; J: TRBJ1-2
DNA: TGTGCCAGCAGCCAAGATTTTAGTACGACCGGGGAGCTGTTTTTT; CDR3: CASSQDFSTTGELFF; D: NA; length: 15; size: once; V: TRBV3-1/TRBV3-2; J: TRBJ2-2
DNA: TGCGCCAGCAGCTTGAAGGACAGGGGACGTAATGAGCAGTTCTTC; CDR3: CASSLKDRGRNEQFF; D: TRBD1; length: 15; size: few; V: TRBV5-1; J: TRBJ2-1
DNA: TGCAGCTTCGTTGGGCCGTCCTACGAGCAGTACTTC; CDR3: CSFVGPSYEQYF; D: NA; length: 12; size: NA; V: TRBV29-1; J: TRBJ2-7
DNA: TGTGCCAGCAGTCGGACAGGGGATAATTCACCCCTCCACTTT; CDR3: CASSRTGDNSPLHF; D: TRBD1; length: 14; size: NA; V: TRBV7-9; J: TRBJ1-6
DNA: TGCGCCAGCAGCCAGGACAGGGGGCTTGGCACAGATACGCAGTATTTT; CDR3: CASSQDRGLGTDTQYF; D: TRBD1; length: 16; size: once; V: TRBV4-1; J: TRBJ2-3
DNA: TGTGCCAGCAGCGGACCCAGGACAGGAAGTCGTAATTCACCCCTCCACTTT; CDR3: CASSGPRTGSRNSPLHF; D: TRBD1; length: 17; size: NA; V: TRBV4-2; J: TRBJ1-6
DNA: TGTGCCAGCCGGTTAATTGCAGGCTACGATATTGAAGCTTTCTTT; CDR3: CASRLIAGYDIEAFF; D: NA; length: 15; size: NA; V: TRBV6-5; J: TRBJ1-1
DNA: TGTGCCTGGACCAGATGGATAGCTAGCGGGGAGGCCCATCGGGTTAGCTCCTACGAGCAGTACTTC; CDR3: CAWTRWIASGEAHRVSSYEQYF; D: TRBD2; length: 22; size: NA; V: TRBV30; J: TRBJ2-7
DNA: TGTGCCAGCTCCCCCTCACAGGTCTCCTACGAGCAGTACTTC; CDR3: CASSPSQVSYEQYF; D: NA; length: 14; size: NA; V: TRBV18; J: TRBJ2-7
DNA: TGTGCCAGCAGCCAAGATATGAGGTCCTACGAGCAGTACTTC; CDR3: CASSQDMRSYEQYF; D: NA; length: 14; size: NA; V: TRBV3-1/TRBV3-2; J: TRBJ2-7
DNA: TGTGCCAGCAGTTCGGCGGGGGTCACGGGTCCTTATGAGCAGTACTTC; CDR3: CASSSAGVTGPYEQYF; D: TRBD2; length: 16; size: NA; V: TRBV27; J: TRBJ2-7
DNA: TGCGCCAGCACCAGCGGGGGGACCTACAATGAGCAGTTCTTC; CDR3: CASTSGGTYNEQFF; D: TRBD2; length: 14; size: NA; V: TRBV5-1; J: TRBJ2-1
DNA: TGTGCCAGCAGTCCCGGAGTCCCGAGATTATATGGCTACACCTTC; CDR3: CASSPGVPRLYGYTF; D: NA; length: 15; size: NA; V: TRBV6-6; J: TRBJ1-2
DNA: TGCGCCAGCAGCCACGCCGGGACAGGGGGCCCATTAAACTATGGCTACACCTTC; CDR3: CASSHAGTGGPLNYGYTF; D: TRBD1; length: 18; size: NA; V: TRBV4-1; J: TRBJ1-2
DNA: TGTGCCAGCAGTGATGTCCGGACAGGGGTTAGTGGCTACACCTTC; CDR3: CASSDVRTGVSGYTF; D: TRBD1; length: 15; size: NA; V: TRBV6-1; J: TRBJ1-2